Listed here are 10 T cell receptor beta chains from one sample, sequenced in a study of T cell changes during pregnancy in multiple sclerosis. The repertoire was sequenced with immunoSEQ multiplex PCR; TCRdb's copy has only in-frame clones and lacks some. The data hold some 130,000 clones, with around 95% observed a single time. Sequencing was performed on peripheral blood, taken after pregnancy. The receptors come from a female donor with multiple sclerosis, enrolled in a pregnancy study.

The genes are TRBV29-1 and TRBJ1-1; tentatively, D is TRBD1 (5 bases). V was shortened by 6 bases and J by 13 bases, with 21 bases between the two germline ends. Germline V lookup: CDR1 SQVTM, CDR2 ANQGSEA. CDR3 size: 12 residues. DNA of the CDR3: TGCAGCGTCTGGCGGACGGCTGGGGGAGGTTTCTTT. This sequence encodes CSVWRTAGGGFF.

The chain carries TRBV29-1 and TRBJ2-7; 7 bases agree with TRBD2. CDR3 length equals 16 residues. V lost 4 bases to trimming and J lost 0 bases; unmatched junction nucleotides: 12. CDR1 and CDR2 (germline): SQVTM, ANQGSEA. CDR3 sequence reads: CSVVGPGLSSSYEQYF. The CDR3 DNA reads TGCAGCGTTGTAGGCCCGGGACTATCAAGCTCCTACGAGCAGTACTTC.

The chain carries TRBV5-6 and TRBJ2-7; TRBD2 agrees at 8 bases. The J segment lost 4 bases and the V segment lost 0 bases, leaving 6 bases of the junction unmatched. Germline V gives CDR1 SGHDT, CDR2 YYEEEE. This CDR3 has 15 residues. Here the CDR3 reads CASSLETGGLYEQYF. The CDR3 nucleotides are TGTGCCAGCAGCTTGGAAACGGGAGGGCTATACGAGCAGTACTTC.

The chain combines TRBV14 with TRBJ2-7; 7 bases are shared with TRBD2. Germline values: CDR1 SGHDN, CDR2 FVKESK. The CDR3 extends over 16 amino acids. Germline trimming cut 4 bases from V and 0 bases from J; bases unmatched to any gene: 9. For the CDR3, the DNA is TGTGCCAGCAGCCTCCTAGGGCTAGCGGACTCCTACGAGCAGTACTTC. Translated: CASSLLGLADSYEQYF.

V and J are TRBV5-1 and TRBJ2-7, with 7 bases matching TRBD1. Trimming at V came to 3 bases and at J to 7 bases, leaving 4 bases not matched to a gene. Germline V gives CDR1 SGHRS, CDR2 YFSETQ. The CDR3 has 12 residues. DNA for the CDR3: TGCGCCAGCAGCTCGGACAGGTCAGAGCAGTACTTC. Translating gives CASSSDRSEQYF.

This clone was observed once. The rearrangement links TRBV6-1 to TRBJ2-1, with 13 nucleotides matching TRBD2. The junction had 0 bases not matched to a gene; V was cut back by 1 base and J by 9 bases. The CDR3 consists of 14 residues. Germline loops: CDR1 MNHNS, CDR2 SASEGT. This chain's CDR3 is CASSEGLAGGEQFF. The CDR3 DNA reads TGTGCCAGCAGTGAAGGACTAGCGGGAGGTGAGCAGTTCTTC.

This rearrangement joins TRBV7-2 to TRBJ1-5; D perhaps matches TRBD1 (6 bases). Trimming left V 5 bases short and J 9 bases short, with 14 bases between. Germline CDR1 and CDR2: SGHTA and FQGNSA. This CDR3 has 13 residues. CDR3 DNA: TGTGCCAGCAGCCCGCGGGGGGCCGGGCCCCAGCATTTT. Its translation is CASSPRGAGPQHF.

This chain uses TRBV19 with TRBJ2-1; the D gene is possibly TRBD2 (6 bases). The CDR3 totals 14 residues. The germline CDR1 and CDR2 sequences are LNHDA and SQIVND (reference sequence). The ends were cut back, 4 bases at V and 6 bases at J, with 13 bases in the middle. As DNA, the CDR3 is TGTGCCAGTAGTAGCGGGGTAGCTGGCAATGAGCAGTTCTTC. Protein product: CASSSGVAGNEQFF.

The chain is built from TRBV4-1 and TRBJ1-2; 10 bases fit TRBD1. CDR1 and CDR2 from the germline V gene are MGHRA and YSYEKL. The junction had 5 bases not matched to a gene; V was cut back by 1 base and J by 3 bases. This CDR3 has 16 amino acids. CDR3 sequence (DNA): TGCGCCAGCAGCCAAGGGACCGGGACAGGGGACTATGGCTACACCTTC. It yields the protein CASSQGTGTGDYGYTF.

This chain uses TRBV11-2 with TRBJ2-7; possible D gene TRBD1, 6 bases. Germline V gives CDR1 SGHAT, CDR2 FQNNGV. The germline V and J ends were trimmed by 2 bases and 1 base, with 21 bases remaining between them. The CDR3 has 18 amino acids. CDR3 DNA sequence: TGTGCCAGCAGCTTAAGTTATCCTAAACAGGGATTTTCCTACGAGCAGTACTTC. Protein product: CASSLSYPKQGFSYEQYF. The full variable domain, in which reference TRBV11-2 and TRBJ2-7 provide the parts outside the CDR3, is EAGVAQSPRYKIIEKRQSVAFWCNPISGHATLYWYQQILGQGPKLLIQFQNNGVVDDSQLPKDRFSAERLKGVDSTLKIQPAKLEDSAVYLCASSLSYPKQGFSYEQYFGPGTRLTVT.